The entry below describes one T cell receptor (beta chain). Its target is not known. These data originate in a study of shared clonotypes between healthy human individuals. General study findings and limits: Non-shared clonotypes had lower generation probabilities than clonotypes shared by all four sorted-subset donors.

Generated by immunoSEQ multiplex PCR, the TCRdb table keeps only in-frame clones and is missing some. The sample holds over a million clones, over 95% seen once. CDR1 SGHNT and CDR2 YYREEE come from the germline V gene (reference sequence). The CDR3 loop spans 18 amino acids. V was pared by 0 bases and J by 5 bases, with 12 bases of the junction left unmatched. The sequenced material came from naive CD4+ T cells sorted from blood. Subset indicated: CD45RA+ positively selected. This receptor was identified in a young man in good health. The chain links TRBV5-4 to TRBJ2-5, with TRBD2 matching 11 bases. CDR3 in amino acids: CASSLGPSLAGESETQYF. DNA of the CDR3: TGTGCCAGCAGCTTGGGTCCGTCACTAGCGGGAGAGTCTGAGACCCAGTACTTC.